This TCR beta chain was observed in a study of shared clonotypes between healthy human individuals. Study-wide context: Per donor, CD8 memory used one plate, CD8 naive used two, CD4 memory used three and CD4 naive used three.

The donor cohort consisted entirely of Caucasian adults residing in Nashville, Tennessee. Deep-level settings were used for running the assay. TCRdb keeps only in-frame clones here, not all; method: immunoSEQ multiplex PCR. The sample records approximately 940,000 clones, around 80% being singletons. Germline CDR1 reads SNHLY; CDR2 reads FYNNEI. The V and J ends lost 4 bases and 5 bases respectively, with 9 bases between them. The CDR3 spans 12 residues. The chain links TRBV2 to TRBJ2-7; D possibly corresponds to TRBD1 (5 bases). This receptor was identified in a man between 18 and 29 years old in good health. Specimen: memory CD4+ T cells sorted from blood. The subset was: CD45RA-negative fraction. As DNA, the CDR3 is TGTGCCAGCAGTGTCCAGGGAAACGAGCAGTACTTC. Encoded protein: CASSVQGNEQYF.